This TCR beta chain stems from a study of T cell responses to AZD1222 COVID-19 vaccine (dated by TCRdb to the early 2020s). For the study in its entirety: AZD1222 recipients given second doses at about 4 weeks or at about 12 weeks were pooled, since spike-specific TCR depth and breadth were not found to differ between the two schedules. TCR sequencing covered over 230 trial participants: about 210 given two doses of AZD1222 and around 25 given two doses of MenACWY control vaccine. Trial participants were enrolled by age into subgroups of 18-55, 56-69 and 70-plus years, and roughly 150, 30 and 60 TCR-sequenced participants, respectively, were included in these subgroups.

The cysteine opens and the phenylalanine closes a CDR3 of 17 amino acids. Solely the CDR3 DNA is kept, with 51 bases framed from the first base. CDR1 and CDR2, per the germline V gene, are SGHVS and FQNEAQ. V lost 0 bases and J lost 1 base; the stretch between them is 15 bases long. The CDR3 regions of human TCRbeta chains were analyzed by immunosequencing. Regarding the original processing steps: TCRs in the repertoires were compared against a reference library of SARS-CoV-2-specific TCRs that had been generated with the MIRA antigen-specificity platform. Breadth meant the fraction of unique TCRs that were SARS-CoV-2-associated, whereas depth meant the fraction of total T cells that were SARS-CoV-2-associated. Each spike-specific TCR was assigned to its reactive spike region and to a CD4 or CD8 class using the MIRA data. Log10-transformed breadth and depth values were compared by one-way ANOVA with Sidak's multiple comparisons tests. TCRdb holds this immuneACCESS table with in-frame rearrangements only. Some clones are missing; in checked studies, unresolved V genes explain under half, and the rest has no known cause. Clone size and the V and J calls come from that table; the DNA yielded D and trimming. The sample has some 130,000 clones on record, 90% of them singletons. Together, the top ten hold 6.9% of the sample.

The sample's time point label, in plain terms: baseline before first vaccination. The vaccinee samples were drawn from two UK trials, COV001 and COV002, one of which was a single-blind randomized controlled phase 2/3 trial testing AZD1222 (ChAdOx1 nCoV-19) in healthy adults. For TCRbeta chain sequencing, PBMC samples from trial participants were taken at day 0 and at day 28 after the second dose. Details on this clone: No antigen is known for it. There are no base qualities to consult, and no much larger clone falls within one base.

Broader findings and caveats from the paper: Vaccine-associated CD4 TCRs spanned the whole spike protein, with dominant responses in regions 160-218 and 743-854. In the small 56-69-year group, the increase in depth fell short of significance, most likely because of low power. Participants were mostly white British and included more females than males, and it was suggested by the authors that clonal diversity may have been underestimated. Because no day 14 peak-response samples were available, the repertoires could be characterized only after the peak T cell response. Epitopes outside the regions mutated in the B.1.351 and B.1.1.7 variants were reportedly recognized by nearly half of the unique spike-specific TCRs. Conclusions about previously exposed vaccinees are limited because only a handful of AZD1222 recipients were SARS-CoV-2 seropositive at baseline. After two AZD1222 doses, both the breadth and the depth of spike-specific TCRs were significantly higher than at day 0 and than in MenACWY recipients.

The sample consisted of peripheral blood, taken on day 0 of AZD1222 vaccination. This TCR was sampled from an adult in good health. The chain is made from TRBV7-8 and TRBJ1-1; the D gene remains uncertain. The DNA sequence is as follows: TGTGCCAGCAGCTTAGCGGCCACACTCCGACCGAACACTGAAGCTTTCTTT. Translated, this is CASSLAATLRPNTEAFF.